This T cell receptor beta chain was documented in a study of cytomegalovirus exposure and HLA in healthy donors. Researchers ran the PCR with 60 Vbeta and 13 Jbeta primers. This table comes from immunoSEQ multiplex PCR, and its TCRdb copy is limited to in-frame clones, with some not included. This sample has under 200,000 clones, with around three quarters found just once. This CDR3 spans 16 amino acids. The germline gives CDR1 KGHSH, CDR2 LQKENI. The J segment lost 3 bases and the V segment lost 6 bases, leaving 12 bases of the junction unmatched. The chain couples TRBV18 to TRBJ2-3; 7 bases line up with TRBD1. This TCR was recovered from a woman aged 45-65 years in good health and CMV-seronegative. Sequenced input: PBMCs. Here the CDR3 reads CASSPLGQLATDTQYF. The CDR3 DNA is TGTGCCAGCTCTCCGCTGGGACAGCTTGCTACAGATACGCAGTATTTT.